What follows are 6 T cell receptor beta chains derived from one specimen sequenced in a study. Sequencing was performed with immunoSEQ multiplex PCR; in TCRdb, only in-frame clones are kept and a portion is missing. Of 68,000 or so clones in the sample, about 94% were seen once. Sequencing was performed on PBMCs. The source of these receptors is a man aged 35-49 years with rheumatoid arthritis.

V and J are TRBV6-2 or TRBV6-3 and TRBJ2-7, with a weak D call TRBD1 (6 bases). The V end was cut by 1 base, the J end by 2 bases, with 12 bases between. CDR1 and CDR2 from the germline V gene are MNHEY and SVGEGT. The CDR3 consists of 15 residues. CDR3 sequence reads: CASSYYRDPTYEQYF. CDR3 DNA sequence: TGTGCCAGCAGTTACTACAGGGACCCTACCTACGAGCAGTACTTC.

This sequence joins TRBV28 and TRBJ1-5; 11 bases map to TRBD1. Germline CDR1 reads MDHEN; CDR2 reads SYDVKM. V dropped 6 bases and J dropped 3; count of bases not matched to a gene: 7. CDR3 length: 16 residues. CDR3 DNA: TGTGCCAGCAGCTCCCCGGGACAGGGGGTCAATCAGCCCCAGCATTTT. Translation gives CASSSPGQGVNQPQHF.

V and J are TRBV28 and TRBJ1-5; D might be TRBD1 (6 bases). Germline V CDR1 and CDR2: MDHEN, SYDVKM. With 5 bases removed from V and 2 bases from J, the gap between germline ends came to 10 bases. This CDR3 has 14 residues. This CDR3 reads CASSPRTGNQPQHF. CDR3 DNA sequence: TGTGCCAGCAGTCCACGGACAGGCAATCAGCCCCAGCATTTT. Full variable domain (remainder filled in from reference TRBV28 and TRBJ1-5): DVKVTQSSRYLVKRTGEKVFLECVQDMDHENMFWYRQDPGLGLRLIYFSYDVKMKEKGDIPEGYSVSREKKERFSLILESASTNQTSMYLCASSPRTGNQPQHFGDGTRLSIL.

This CDR3 reads CASSSSGGAQETQYF. CDR3 coding DNA: TGTGCCAGCAGCTCTAGCGGAGGGGCACAAGAGACCCAGTACTTC. This chain uses TRBV6-5 with TRBJ2-5; 7 bases agree with TRBD2. The CDR3 contains 15 residues. V lost 6 bases to trimming and J lost 2 bases; unmatched junction nucleotides: 9. From germline, CDR1 is MNHEY and CDR2 SVGAGI.

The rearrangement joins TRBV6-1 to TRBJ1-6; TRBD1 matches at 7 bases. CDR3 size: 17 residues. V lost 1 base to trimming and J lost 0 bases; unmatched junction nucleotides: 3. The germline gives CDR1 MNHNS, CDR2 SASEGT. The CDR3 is CASSEGGQSSYNSPLHF. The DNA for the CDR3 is TGTGCCAGCAGTGAAGGGGGACAGAGCTCCTATAATTCACCCCTCCACTTT.

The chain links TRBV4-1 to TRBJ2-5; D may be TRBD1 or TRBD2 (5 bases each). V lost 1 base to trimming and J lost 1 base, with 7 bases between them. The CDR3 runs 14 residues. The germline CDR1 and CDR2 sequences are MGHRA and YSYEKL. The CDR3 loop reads CASSQGGAQETQYF. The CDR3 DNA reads TGCGCCAGCAGCCAAGGAGGGGCCCAAGAGACCCAGTACTTC.